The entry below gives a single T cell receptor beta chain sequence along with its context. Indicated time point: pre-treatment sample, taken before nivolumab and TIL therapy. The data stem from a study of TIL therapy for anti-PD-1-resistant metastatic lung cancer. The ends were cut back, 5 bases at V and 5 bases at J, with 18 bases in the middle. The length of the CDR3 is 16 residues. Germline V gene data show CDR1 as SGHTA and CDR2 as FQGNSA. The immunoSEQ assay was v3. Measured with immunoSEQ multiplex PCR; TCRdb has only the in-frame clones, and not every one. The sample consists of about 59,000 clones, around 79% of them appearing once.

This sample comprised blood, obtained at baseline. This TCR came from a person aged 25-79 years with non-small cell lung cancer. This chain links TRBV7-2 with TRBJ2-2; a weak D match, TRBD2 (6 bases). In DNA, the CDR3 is TGTGCCAGCAGCCCCAGAGTAGTAGCGGAGACCGGGGAGCTGTTTTTT. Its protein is CASSPRVVAETGELFF.